The present T cell receptor (beta chain) was sequenced within a study of regulatory T cells in long-lasting Graves disease. Study-level results: Persistent Graves' disease cases displayed lower TCR diversity than newly diagnosed ones. Persistent disease samples used TRBV28, TRBJ1-2 and TRBJ2-5 preferentially.

TCR beta libraries were built with iRepertoire HTBI primers and Arm-PCR of CDR3 regions. TCRdb used MiXCR to reprocess the multiplex PCR reads, holding one entry per CDR3 protein. The profile covers over 300,000 distinct CDR3 sequences, with roughly 21% appearing a single time and just under 30% taken by the ten largest. As concerns this clonotype: The antigen is unknown.

Noted time point: persistent/refractory GD, antithyroid drugs over 5 years with positive TRAb. The TCR library used RNA extracted from PBMCs. The ends were cut back, 3 bases at V and 3 bases at J, with 11 bases in the middle. Germline V CDR1 and CDR2: KGHSH, LQKENI. The CDR3 sequence is 15 residues long. The source is a female donor with Graves disease. The material was peripheral blood mononuclear cells (PBMCs), obtained when the disease was refractory, from a patient treated with antithyroid drugs. The genes are TRBV18 and TRBJ2-2; tentatively, D is TRBD1 (5 bases). CDR3 sequence reads: CASSPVRGDTGELFF. As DNA, the CDR3 is TGTGCCAGCTCACCGGTTAGGGGCGACACCGGGGAGCTGTTTTTT. Full variable domain (missing parts from reference TRBV18 and TRBJ2-2): NAGVMQNPRHLVRRRGQEARLRCSPMKGHSHVYWYRQLPEEGLKFMVYLQKENIIDESGMPKERFSAEFPKEGPSILRIQQVVRGDSAAYFCASSPVRGDTGELFFGEGSRLTVL.